This is a list of T cell receptor beta chains from one sample in a study of response to subunit inactivated influenza vaccine. TCRdb independently ran MiXCR on the RT-PCR reads; one entry per CDR3 protein. Among approximately 500,000 distinct CDR3 sequences listed, around 13% were seen once. This sample comprised PBMCs from blood, obtained 11 to 12 days after vaccination. The source is a man aged 45-65 years who received an inactivated influenza vaccine. Both conserved end residues are part of each CDR3. A D gene is named only where the DNA matches it firmly. Size is stated for part of the rows, as once, few or many counts, or as a class when the clone is expanded.

j_gene: TRBJ1-1
d_gene: TRBD1
v_gene: TRBV12-3/TRBV12-4
abundance: few
CDR3aa: CASSYRGGEAFF
CDR3nt: TGTGCCAGCAGCTACAGGGGAGGTGAAGCTTTCTTT

j_gene: TRBJ1-3
d_gene: TRBD1
v_gene: TRBV19
abundance: few
CDR3aa: CASGQDNSGNTIYF
CDR3nt: TGTGCCAGTGGACAGGACAACTCTGGAAACACCATATATTTT

j_gene: TRBJ2-1
d_gene: .
v_gene: TRBV5-1
abundance: few
CDR3aa: CASSRDTPQNGQFF
CDR3nt: TGCGCCAGCAGCCGGGACACCCCACAAAATGGGCAGTTCTTC

j_gene: TRBJ1-6
d_gene: TRBD1
v_gene: TRBV20-1
abundance: few
CDR3aa: CSAKQGFSSPLHF
CDR3nt: TGCAGTGCTAAACAGGGGTTTTCTTCACCCCTCCACTTT

j_gene: TRBJ2-7
d_gene: .
v_gene: TRBV27
abundance: .
CDR3aa: CASSSQAGYEQYF
CDR3nt: TGTGCCAGCAGTTCGCAGGCGGGTTACGAGCAGTACTTC

j_gene: TRBJ1-4
d_gene: TRBD1
v_gene: TRBV6-5
abundance: few
CDR3aa: CASSYSPTGGINEKLFF
CDR3nt: TGTGCCAGCAGTTACTCACCGACAGGGGGGATTAATGAAAAACTGTTTTTT

j_gene: TRBJ2-7
d_gene: .
v_gene: TRBV20-1
abundance: .
CDR3aa: CSARSGGQYEQYF
CDR3nt: TGCAGTGCTAGATCCGGGGGCCAGTACGAGCAGTACTTC

j_gene: TRBJ1-1
d_gene: .
v_gene: TRBV7-2
abundance: many
CDR3aa: CASSLVSGELTEAFF
CDR3nt: TGTGCCAGCAGCTTAGTTTCAGGGGAGTTAACTGAAGCTTTCTTT

j_gene: TRBJ2-5
d_gene: .
v_gene: TRBV15
abundance: few
CDR3aa: CATSRRTGGAETQYF
CDR3nt: TGTGCCACCAGCAGGAGGACCGGGGGTGCCGAGACCCAGTACTTC

j_gene: TRBJ2-4
d_gene: .
v_gene: TRBV9
abundance: few
CDR3aa: CASSVGSGLAKNIQYF
CDR3nt: TGTGCCAGCAGCGTAGGTAGCGGACTAGCCAAAAACATTCAGTACTTC

j_gene: TRBJ2-5
d_gene: TRBD2
v_gene: TRBV20-1
abundance: .
CDR3aa: CSASGGEGETQYF
CDR3nt: TGCAGTGCTAGTGGGGGGGAGGGGGAGACCCAGTACTTC

j_gene: TRBJ1-2
d_gene: TRBD1
v_gene: TRBV14
abundance: .
CDR3aa: CASSQLDRGNYGYTF
CDR3nt: TGTGCCAGCAGCCAACTTGACAGGGGGAACTATGGCTACACCTTC

j_gene: TRBJ2-1
d_gene: .
v_gene: TRBV7-2
abundance: .
CDR3aa: CASSHLAVEQFF
CDR3nt: TGTGCCAGCAGCCACCTCGCGGTTGAGCAGTTCTTC

j_gene: TRBJ2-7
d_gene: TRBD1
v_gene: TRBV11-2
abundance: few
CDR3aa: CASSFIRQGHEQYF
CDR3nt: TGTGCCAGCAGCTTCATAAGACAGGGCCACGAGCAGTACTTC

j_gene: TRBJ1-2
d_gene: .
v_gene: TRBV20-1
abundance: once
CDR3aa: CSAIGVSNYGYTF
CDR3nt: TGCAGTGCTATAGGGGTTTCCAACTATGGCTACACCTTC

j_gene: TRBJ2-6
d_gene: .
v_gene: TRBV18
abundance: few
CDR3aa: CASSRVYRESGANVLTF
CDR3nt: TGTGCCAGCTCACGGGTCTACAGGGAGAGTGGGGCCAACGTCCTGACTTTC

j_gene: TRBJ1-1
d_gene: TRBD1
v_gene: TRBV5-1
abundance: many
CDR3aa: CASSTRQGNTEAFF
CDR3nt: TGCGCCAGCAGCACGAGACAGGGAAACACTGAAGCTTTCTTT

j_gene: TRBJ1-2
d_gene: .
v_gene: TRBV12-3/TRBV12-4
abundance: many
CDR3aa: CASSLHRGAGGYTF
CDR3nt: TGTGCCAGCAGTTTACATCGGGGGGCGGGAGGCTACACCTTC

j_gene: TRBJ2-3
d_gene: TRBD2
v_gene: TRBV5-1
abundance: few
CDR3aa: CASSGQWRGDTDTQYF
CDR3nt: TGCGCCAGCAGCGGTCAGTGGCGGGGGGACACAGATACGCAGTATTTT

j_gene: TRBJ2-1
d_gene: TRBD2
v_gene: TRBV11-3
abundance: .
CDR3aa: CASSLVPGLAVNEQFF
CDR3nt: TGTGCCAGCAGCTTAGTCCCAGGACTAGCGGTCAATGAGCAGTTCTTC

j_gene: TRBJ1-1
d_gene: .
v_gene: TRBV7-2
abundance: many
CDR3aa: CASSPKGVSMNTEAFF
CDR3nt: TGTGCCAGCAGCCCCAAGGGAGTTTCTATGAACACTGAAGCTTTCTTT

j_gene: TRBJ2-1
d_gene: .
v_gene: TRBV7-2
abundance: few
CDR3aa: CASSLEERIGFF
CDR3nt: TGTGCCAGCAGCTTAGAGGAGAGGATCGGGTTCTTC

j_gene: TRBJ1-5
d_gene: .
v_gene: TRBV3-1
abundance: .
CDR3aa: CASSPTPGGHQPQHF
CDR3nt: TGTGCCAGCAGCCCTACTCCGGGTGGACATCAGCCCCAGCATTTT

j_gene: TRBJ2-3
d_gene: TRBD1
v_gene: TRBV29-1
abundance: many
CDR3aa: CSAGQGRTDTQYF
CDR3nt: TGCAGCGCCGGACAGGGCCGTACAGATACGCAGTATTTT

j_gene: TRBJ2-5
d_gene: TRBD2
v_gene: TRBV7-9
abundance: .
CDR3aa: CASSLDGSGGGETQYF
CDR3nt: TGTGCCAGCAGCTTAGATGGTAGCGGGGGAGGAGAGACCCAGTACTTC

j_gene: TRBJ2-1
d_gene: TRBD1
v_gene: TRBV7-9
abundance: .
CDR3aa: CASSSRDRVLSEQFF
CDR3nt: TGTGCCAGCAGCTCCCGGGACAGGGTTCTTAGTGAGCAGTTCTTC

j_gene: TRBJ2-2
d_gene: .
v_gene: TRBV5-1
abundance: many
CDR3aa: CASSFSGLANTGELFF
CDR3nt: TGCGCCAGCAGCTTTTCAGGGTTGGCGAACACCGGGGAGCTGTTTTTT

j_gene: TRBJ2-7
d_gene: .
v_gene: TRBV29-1
abundance: few
CDR3aa: CSVEVLRGSSGYEQYF
CDR3nt: TGCAGCGTTGAAGTTTTACGGGGGTCTTCGGGCTACGAGCAGTACTTC

j_gene: TRBJ2-5
d_gene: TRBD2
v_gene: TRBV20-1
abundance: few
CDR3aa: CSARLAGVVPQETQYF
CDR3nt: TGCAGTGCTAGACTAGCGGGAGTGGTCCCGCAAGAGACCCAGTACTTC

j_gene: TRBJ2-1
d_gene: TRBD2
v_gene: TRBV11-1
abundance: many
CDR3aa: CASSLGPGGTSGYNEQFF
CDR3nt: TGTGCCAGCAGCTTAGGCCCCGGAGGGACTAGCGGTTACAATGAGCAGTTCTTC

j_gene: TRBJ1-1
d_gene: .
v_gene: TRBV20-1
abundance: few
CDR3aa: CSASLGGNTEAFF
CDR3nt: TGCAGTGCTAGTCTGGGAGGGAACACTGAAGCTTTCTTT

j_gene: TRBJ2-1
d_gene: TRBD1
v_gene: TRBV5-1
abundance: .
CDR3aa: CASSSSAGTDVPYNEQFF
CDR3nt: TGCGCCAGCAGCTCTTCTGCCGGGACAGACGTACCGTACAATGAGCAGTTCTTC

j_gene: TRBJ2-1
d_gene: TRBD2
v_gene: TRBV7-9
abundance: few
CDR3aa: CASSLPREVVDEQFF
CDR3nt: TGTGCCAGCAGCCTTCCCCGGGAGGTTGTCGATGAGCAGTTCTTC

j_gene: TRBJ2-1
d_gene: .
v_gene: TRBV18
abundance: .
CDR3aa: CASHGGTEQFF
CDR3nt: TGTGCCAGCCACGGCGGGACTGAGCAGTTCTTC

j_gene: TRBJ1-2
d_gene: .
v_gene: TRBV5-1
abundance: .
CDR3aa: CASSLGQPNYGYTF
CDR3nt: TGCGCCAGCAGCTTGGGACAGCCTAACTATGGCTACACCTTC

j_gene: TRBJ2-7
d_gene: TRBD1
v_gene: TRBV27
abundance: .
CDR3aa: CASSQTGANEQYF
CDR3nt: TGTGCCAGCAGTCAGACAGGGGCAAACGAGCAGTACTTC

j_gene: TRBJ2-4
d_gene: TRBD1
v_gene: TRBV19
abundance: few
CDR3aa: CASSRAGGTIIIQYF
CDR3nt: TGTGCCAGTAGTCGAGCAGGGGGAACGATAATCATTCAGTACTTC